In this sample, the clone carrying this TCR beta chain turned up once. Its antigen is undetermined. This specimen comes from a study of post-analysis software for immune sequencing data. Study as a whole: Several disease courses (relapsing-remitting, secondary progressive and progressive-relapsing) of multiple sclerosis were included. Study observations and caveats: By F measure, strong co-clustering occurred among samples prepared in the same batch. Controls' normalized Chao1 diversity significantly exceeded that of multiple sclerosis patients. TRBV5-6, TRBV5-1 and TRBV20-1 belonged to a set of roughly five TRBV segments that were more frequent in patients than controls.

Unique-molecular-identifier-tagged TCR beta cDNA libraries were used. The T cell input of roughly 0.85 to 11 million gave a few hundred thousand cDNA molecules. TCRdb called the PCR reads again in MiXCR, with one record for every CDR3 protein. The top ten clones hold approximately 10% of a sample with approximately 630,000 distinct CDR3 sequences, roughly three fifths of them seen once. The ends were cut back, 4 bases at V and 2 bases at J, with 11 bases in the middle. This CDR3 is built from 14 residues. Germline-derived CDR1 and CDR2 are SGHRS and YFSETQ. The rearrangement uses TRBV5-1 and TRBJ2-3, with D unclear. This clonotype was sampled from a girl aged 2 to 9 with multiple sclerosis. Sample: blood. CDR3 coding DNA: TGCGCCAGCAGCATGACTGAGGTCACAGATACGCAGTATTTT. Translation gives CASSMTEVTDTQYF.